Presented here are 17 T cell receptor beta chains from one specimen sequenced in a study of blood T cell repertoires in COVID-19. The protocol was immunoSEQ multiplex PCR, while the TCRdb copy is restricted to in-frame clones and leaves out a portion. Here the sample spans approximately 670,000 clones, just under 90% being singletons. The sequenced material came from peripheral blood. These receptors came from a woman under 30 with acute or convalescent COVID-19.

In its sample, this clone was seen once. The rearrangement joins TRBV3-1 (or the pseudogene TRBV3-2) to TRBJ2-1, with D hard to call. CDR1 and CDR2 from the germline V gene are LGHDT and YNNKEL (reference sequence). V gave up 0 bases and J gave up 2 bases, with 8 bases separating them. This CDR3 is built from 15 residues. This chain's CDR3 is CASSQEGGPYNEQFF. CDR3 DNA sequence: TGTGCCAGCAGCCAAGAGGGTGGGCCCTACAATGAGCAGTTCTTC.

This chain connects TRBV5-1 to TRBJ2-5; D remains ambiguous. This CDR3 comprises 14 residues. The germline V gene encodes CDR1 SGHRS and CDR2 YFSETQ. Trimming removed 0 bases at V and 4 bases at J, with 10 bases between. CDR3 in amino acids: CASSLVTVVETQYF. The CDR3 region has the DNA TGCGCCAGCAGCTTGGTTACGGTCGTAGAGACCCAGTACTTC.

J is TRBJ2-1 and V is TRBV4-1, with 7 bases lining up with TRBD2. The germline V gene has CDR1 MGHRA and CDR2 YSYEKL. This CDR3 spans 15 amino acids. V was pared by 3 bases and J by 6 bases, with 8 bases of the junction left unmatched. The CDR3 nucleotides are TGCGCCAGCAGCCAGCCCAGGGAGGGGATCAATGAGCAGTTCTTC. Translation: CASSQPREGINEQFF.

V usage is TRBV4-1 and J usage is TRBJ1-1; D is ambiguous. CDR1 is MGHRA, CDR2 YSYEKL, per germline. The V end lost 7 bases, the J end lost 0 bases, and 9 bases lay between the germline ends. The CDR3 consists of 13 residues. In nucleotides, the CDR3 is TGCGCCAGCACCCGCTCAGTGAACACTGAAGCTTTCTTT. It is translated as CASTRSVNTEAFF.

The chain couples TRBV11-3 to TRBJ2-3; a weak D match, TRBD1 (5 bases). The CDR3 has 14 residues. Trimming took 2 bases from V and 6 from J, leaving 12 bases between them. The germline V gene has CDR1 SGHNT and CDR2 YENEEA. The CDR3: CASSLSRVGDTQYF. The CDR3 DNA follows: TGTGCCAGCAGCTTATCCAGGGTAGGGGATACGCAGTATTTT.

The V and J genes are TRBV19 and TRBJ1-1; 7 nucleotides agree with TRBD1. This CDR3 is built from 14 residues. Germline CDR1 reads LNHDA; CDR2 reads SQIVND (reference sequence). The V gene end was trimmed by 4 bases and the J gene end by 1 base; junction bases not matched to a gene: 3. In nucleotides, the CDR3 is TGTGCCAGTAGTACCGGACAGGCGAACACTGAAGCTTTCTTT. Protein: CASSTGQANTEAFF. The variable domain in full, completed from reference TRBV19 and TRBJ1-1, reads DGGITQSPKYLFRKEGQNVTLSCEQNLNHDAMYWYRQDPGQGLRLIYYSQIVNDFQKGDIAEGYSVSREKKESFPLTVTSAQKNPTAFYLCASSTGQANTEAFFGQGTRLTVV.

The count of this clone is one. This chain connects TRBV13 to TRBJ1-3; no clear D gene. This CDR3 contains 15 residues. V dropped 5 bases and J dropped 0 bases, with 11 bases sitting between them. Germline CDR1 and CDR2: PRHDT and FYEKMQ (reference sequence). Here the CDR3 reads CASSRRPDSGNTIYF. The CDR3 DNA is TGTGCCAGCAGCCGGAGGCCAGACTCTGGAAACACCATATATTTT.

CDR3 coding DNA: TGTGCCAGCAGTTTCCAGGGGGCGGCCAATGAAAAACTGTTTTTT. Residues: CASSFQGAANEKLFF. The chain uses TRBV28 and TRBJ1-4; 8 bases are shared with TRBD1. The V segment lost 3 bases and the J segment 5 bases; nucleotides outside the gene matches: 5. In germline, CDR1 is MDHEN, CDR2 SYDVKM. The CDR3 consists of 15 residues.

The V call is TRBV6-5, the J call TRBJ1-2; no clear D gene. Trimming shortened V by 6 bases and J by 0 bases, and 14 bases separated the two germline ends. This CDR3 region has 15 residues. Per the germline V gene, CDR1 is MNHEY and CDR2 is SVGAGI. The CDR3 DNA follows: TGTGCCAGCAGCCGAACCCTCAACTCTAACTATGGCTACACCTTC. Translation: CASSRTLNSNYGYTF.

The chain recombines TRBV29-1 with TRBJ2-1, with 9 bases matching TRBD1. The CDR3 is 14 residues long. V dropped 6 bases and J dropped 7; count of bases not matched to a gene: 10. Germline lookup yields CDR1 SQVTM and CDR2 ANQGSEA. CDR3 region: CSVGQGPGRNEQFF. The CDR3 bases are TGCAGCGTGGGACAGGGACCAGGTCGGAATGAGCAGTTCTTC.

The V call is TRBV9, the J call TRBJ2-7; TRBD1 aligns across 10 bases. Germline assignment: CDR1 SGDLS and CDR2 YYNGEE. This CDR3 region has 15 residues. Trimming at V came to 4 bases and at J to 3 bases, leaving 7 bases not matched to a gene. CDR3 in amino acids: CASSFTGQGIYEQYF. Written as DNA, the CDR3 is TGTGCCAGCAGCTTCACGGGACAGGGGATCTACGAGCAGTACTTC.

The V and J genes are TRBV7-6 and TRBJ1-1; D is possibly TRBD1 (6 bases). Germline CDR1 and CDR2: SGHVS and FNYEAQ. The CDR3 covers 17 residues. Trimming cost V 1 base and J 4 bases, with 19 bases left between them. The CDR3 region is CASSLDFRDGGATEAFF. CDR3 in DNA: TGTGCCAGCAGCTTAGACTTTAGGGACGGGGGGGCCACTGAAGCTTTCTTT.

The chain has TRBV7-2 and TRBJ2-3; D call uncertain. V dropped 1 base and J dropped 5 bases, with 7 bases sitting between them. This CDR3 is built from 13 residues. From germline, CDR1 is SGHTA and CDR2 FQGNSA. The CDR3 region has the DNA TGTGCCAGCAGCTTAGTACTCCAAGATACGCAGTATTTT. Encoded protein: CASSLVLQDTQYF.

The rearrangement uses TRBV10-3 and TRBJ1-2, with 9 positions matching TRBD1. This CDR3 contains 14 residues. V lost 7 bases, J lost 8 bases, and 11 bases stayed unmatched. CDR1 and CDR2 (germline): ENHRY, SYGVKD. CDR3 sequence (DNA): TGTGCCATCACCTCCCAGGGACAGGGATTAGGCTACACCTTC. Protein product: CAITSQGQGLGYTF.

The chain links TRBV19 to TRBJ1-2; TRBD1 matches 7 bases. Germline assignment: CDR1 LNHDA and CDR2 SQIVND (reference sequence). The CDR3 is made up of 14 amino acids. The V gene end was trimmed by 7 bases and the J gene end by 8 bases; junction bases not matched to a gene: 13. The CDR3 loop reads CASTDLGGLTGYTF. Written as DNA, the CDR3 is TGTGCCAGTACCGACTTAGGGGGCCTGACGGGCTACACCTTC. Filled out from reference TRBV19 and TRBJ1-2, the complete variable domain reads DGGITQSPKYLFRKEGQNVTLSCEQNLNHDAMYWYRQDPGQGLRLIYYSQIVNDFQKGDIAEGYSVSREKKESFPLTVTSAQKNPTAFYLCASTDLGGLTGYTFGSGTRLTVV.

CDR3 residues: CASSLRLAGGETQYF. For the CDR3, the DNA is TGTGCCAGCAGCCTCCGACTAGCGGGGGGAGAGACCCAGTACTTC. V is TRBV3-1 (or the pseudogene TRBV3-2) and J is TRBJ2-5; 13 bases are shared with TRBD2. The CDR3 extends over 15 amino acids. Germline CDR1 and CDR2: LGHDT and YNNKEL (reference sequence). With V trimmed by 4 bases and J by 4 bases, 3 bases remained unmatched.

The rearrangement uses TRBV7-3 and TRBJ2-2; 10 bases are shared with TRBD1. The CDR3 sequence is 14 residues long. CDR1 is SGHTA, CDR2 FQGTGA, per germline. J lost 7 bases, V lost 5 bases, and 4 bases had no gene match. The DNA for the CDR3 is TGTGCCAGCAGCCAGGGACAGGGGCTCGGGGAGCTGTTTTTT. It encodes CASSQGQGLGELFF.